This entry is about one T cell receptor beta chain. This clone's antigen is unknown. No base quality information exists; no much larger clone differs at one position. V is pared back by 6 bases and J by 5 bases, with 7 bases lying between the germline termini. CDR3 length: 11 amino acids, cysteine to phenylalanine. Of the read, only the CDR3 DNA is kept; its 33 bases are in frame from base 1. The CDR1 and CDR2 encoded by the germline V gene (reference sequence) are MNHEY and SMNVEV. The time point label corresponds to: newly diagnosed GD, antithyroid drugs for less than 3 months. For both TCR sequencing and RNA sequencing, RNA was extracted from PBMCs in TRIzol. Graves' disease was diagnosed according to American Thyroid Association guidelines. Recruitment of patients was carried out at an endocrinology department in Xi'an, China. From each patient, approximately 10 milliliters of peripheral blood was collected into an EDTA anticoagulant tube. Ficoll Paque Plus density gradient separation was used to isolate PBMCs, and no further T cell sorting was performed. An Agilent 2100 Bioanalyzer and agarose gel were used to assess RNA quality, and a NanoDrop 2000 was used to measure RNA concentration.

This entry belongs to a study of regulatory T cells in long-lasting Graves disease (dated by TCRdb to the early 2020s). Concerning the study at large: Newly diagnosed Graves' disease patients had taken antithyroid drugs for less than 3 months. Peripheral blood TCR sequencing and RNA sequencing compared persistent Graves' disease patients with newly diagnosed Graves' disease patients. The study was conducted in China and was registered as a clinical trial. A total of about 35 samples underwent TCR sequencing, from some 13 patients with persistent Graves' disease and some 20 patients with newly diagnosed Graves' disease. Study-wide findings and limitations: Because the primary lesion, thyroid tissue, could not be accessed, the study looked at peripheral blood alone. Persistent Graves' disease patients showed lower TCR Shannon entropy and fewer highly expanded clones than newly diagnosed patients, suggesting clonal expansion. Sequencing and analysis were limited to the TCR beta chain. Persistent patients shared more public clonotypes among themselves (fewer than 3,000) than newly diagnosed patients did (about 970). As a limitation, the authors acknowledged that the small sample size may reduce accuracy. Preferential use of TRBV28, TRBJ1-2 and TRBJ2-5 was observed in persistent disease, whereas TRBV20-1 and TRBJ2-1 were favored in newly diagnosed disease.

The protocol used for the library was multiplex PCR. The sequencer was an Illumina HiSeq 4000. TCR beta libraries were built with iRepertoire HTBI primers and Arm-PCR amplification of CDR3 regions. Before sequencing, the PCR products went through gel purification. In the paper's pipeline: Gene usage analysis of CDR3 amino acid clonotypes used the 55 to 65 TRBV and 12 to 15 TRBJ segments found across samples. Filtered high-quality paired reads were merged into contigs using COPE and FqMerger. BLAST was used to align contigs to IMGT TRBV, TRBD and TRBJ reference genes, with CDR3 defined following IMGT. Any clonotype with a frequency above 0.1% was counted as a highly expanded clone. Repertoire diversity was measured by Shannon entropy, and V-J evenness by the Gini coefficient. A clonotype was considered public if more than one individual shared it. TCRdb cleaned the public reads at Q25 with fastp, built clones with MiXCR and kept in-frame beta chains. Each entry is one CDR3 protein sequence, shown with its most common DNA and genes. The V and J calls and clone size are TCRdb's, not the authors'. This sample holds about 500,000 distinct CDR3 sequences; 15% to 20% were observed only once. 12% of the sample comes from the top ten.

This same sample was also taken into another study, of T cells in Graves' hyperthyroidism and ophthalmopathy. The second investigation adds: Graves' hyperthyroidism was defined as stable when no progression to ophthalmopathy occurred over 18 months of follow-up. The hyperthyroidism patients were between 18 and 65 years old and newly diagnosed, with a disease duration of less than 2 months. The study excluded patients with uncontrolled infections, other autoimmune diseases, pregnancy or lactation. Diagnoses relied on clinical symptoms, serum thyroxine and TRAb, thyroid ultrasound and orbital computed tomography. The TCR CDR3 was subjected to a first round of RT-PCR using the HTBI primer set and the Qiagen OneStep RT-PCR kit. Most expanded thyroid clonotypes (frequency above 0.001) were also detected in blood, a finding suggesting that blood repertoires may reflect thyroid immune responses. In cross-validation, a model built on a 13 V-J signature told ophthalmopathy apart from stable hyperthyroidism with just under 90% sensitivity and roughly 81% specificity, and in testing the same model reached 80%/75%. In validation, the model predicted progression to ophthalmopathy with roughly 70% sensitivity and 72% to 85% specificity, a median of about 6.7 months before onset. A discovery cohort of about a hundred patients, about 40 with Graves' ophthalmopathy and 55 to 65 with stable Graves' hyperthyroidism, was used to find distinguishing TCR V-J signatures. Prospective prediction of ophthalmopathy was tested in an independent validation cohort consisting of 18 hyperthyroidism patients and some 16 patients who later progressed to ophthalmopathy. The roughly 91 discovery patients were randomly divided into training and test sets at a 7:3 ratio. In more than 5 Graves' hyperthyroidism patients, the study also compared T-cell repertoires from thyroid tissue with T-cell repertoires from blood. After blood sampling, hyperthyroidism patients were treated with methimazole at a starting dose of 30 mg daily, and ophthalmopathy patients were treated with high-dose intravenous methylprednisolone. The libraries were constructed in a second round of multiplex PCR and then size-selected and purified. Paired-end sequencing of the libraries was performed with 100 bp reads on an Illumina HiSeq2000. SOAPnuke was used to process the raw data, throwing out any read that contained adapters or uncalled bases, had a mean Phred below 15, or lacked an exact constant-primer or identifier match. COPE v1.2.5 was used to merge the high-quality paired reads, and each unique nucleotide sequence was defined as a clonotype. Clonotypes were aligned to IMGT TRBV, TRBD and TRBJ reference segments using MiTCR v1.1. Only V-J combinations with frequency above 0.0001, covering about 99% of repertoires, were analysed. The TCS score was defined as F50 (clonal expansion) divided by E x V (chaos), with BLOSUM62-based TCRdist calculated between CDR3 peptides within each V-J. Welch's t-statistics and random forest reduced roughly 530 V-J features to 10 to 15, which were used in a naive Bayes classifier (R e1071). Sample size was not statistically predetermined, and blinding of investigators to group allocation was not performed. TCR Vbeta CDR3 sequencing of approximately 140 peripheral blood samples (about 45 ophthalmopathy, about 80 hyperthyroidism and 17 progressor patients) is reported in the paper.

The chain joins TRBV27 to TRBJ1-1; the D gene lacks a confident call. This TCR was sampled from a man aged 40-55 years with Graves disease. Donor details come from another sample of the same person, matched by shared clones. Sequences were derived from peripheral blood mononuclear cells (PBMCs), sampled at new diagnosis, from a patient treated with antithyroid drugs. The CDR3 in this case is CASRRATEAFF. At the DNA level, the sequence is TGTGCCAGCAGAAGAGCTACTGAAGCTTTCTTT.